The 29 T cell receptor beta chains in this list originate from one sample, sequenced in a study of T cells in Graves' hyperthyroidism and ophthalmopathy. Using RNA transcripts as the source, TCR beta CDR3 regions were amplified. The study used the HTBI primer set for a first-round RT-PCR of the TCR CDR3. Each CDR3 protein is one row after TCRdb ran MiXCR on the multiplex PCR reads. Of around 600,000 distinct CDR3 sequences listed, 13% to 15% were seen once; the top ten hold roughly 7%. Input material: blood. The receptors stem from a woman younger than 35 with Graves' ophthalmopathy.

This clonotype was recorded many times. The chain recombines TRBV28 with TRBJ2-1; D remains unclear. This CDR3 region has 13 residues. CDR1 and CDR2 (germline): MDHEN, SYDVKM. Trimming removed 5 bases at V and 7 bases at J, with 12 bases between. The CDR3 DNA reads TGTGCCAGCAGTGGAGACTGGCGAAATGAGCAGTTCTTC. Translated: CASSGDWRNEQFF.

This clonotype was picked up many times. This sequence joins TRBV7-2 and TRBJ1-1; D possibly corresponds to TRBD1 (5 bases). The CDR3 is 16 amino acids. Germline V lookup: CDR1 SGHTA, CDR2 FQGNSA. V was trimmed by 2 bases and J by 1 base, leaving 14 bases between them. CDR3 coding DNA: TGTGCCAGCAGCTTATCGGGGGGGACGGCGAACACTGAAGCTTTCTTT. Translated: CASSLSGGTANTEAFF.

This clonotype turned up a few times. The chain combines TRBV20-1 with TRBJ2-7; D possibly uses TRBD1 or TRBD2 (6 bases each). The V end lost 5 bases, the J end lost 6 bases, and 23 bases lay between the germline ends. Germline V CDR1 and CDR2: DFQATT, SNEGSKA (reference sequence). The CDR3 spans 15 residues. As DNA, the CDR3 is TGCAGTGCTCTACTACAGGGTCGGTTGGGGGGCGAGCAGTACTTC. Translation gives CSALLQGRLGGEQYF.

At least ten counts were recorded for this clonotype. A read error may be the cause here, since a much bigger clone is one base away. The chain joins TRBV9 to TRBJ2-5; D is undetermined. Looked up from germline, CDR1 is SGDLS and CDR2 is YYNGEE. The CDR3 sequence is 12 residues long. V was clipped by 0 bases and J by 0 bases, with 0 bases between them. The CDR3 region has the DNA TGTGCCAGCAGCGTAGACCAAGAGACCCAGTACTTC. This gives the protein CASSVDQETQYF.

This clonotype was recorded many times. V gene TRBV28 combines with J gene TRBJ2-5; TRBD1 agrees at 10 bases. This CDR3 spans 15 amino acids. CDR1 is MDHEN and CDR2 is SYDVKM in the germline V gene. Trimming at V came to 5 bases and at J to 3 bases, leaving 6 bases not matched to a gene. DNA of the CDR3: TGTGCCAGCAGTCACCGGGACAGGGGAGAAGAGACCCAGTACTTC. As protein: CASSHRDRGEETQYF.

This clonotype was found many times. J is TRBJ2-1 and V is TRBV7-9; 7 nucleotides agree with TRBD2. V was pared by 3 bases and J by 8 bases, with 7 bases of the junction left unmatched. Germline CDR1 and CDR2: SEHNR and FQNEAQ (reference sequence). The CDR3 consists of 14 residues. Written as DNA, the CDR3 is TGTGCCAGCAGCTTTGGTCGGGAGGTAGATGAGCAGTTCTTC. It is translated as CASSFGREVDEQFF. Supplemented by reference TRBV7-9 and TRBJ2-1, the full variable domain reads DTGVSQNPRHKITKRGQNVTFRCDPISEHNRLYWYRQTLGQGPEFLTYFQNEAQLEKSRLLSDRFSAERPKGSFSTLEIQRTEQGDSAMYLCASSFGREVDEQFFGPGTRLTVL.

This clonotype was observed many times. The chain links TRBV27 to TRBJ1-5; 7 bases are shared with TRBD1. This CDR3 spans 15 amino acids. Germline trimming cut 4 bases from V and 3 bases from J; bases unmatched to any gene: 6. Germline V gives CDR1 MNHEY, CDR2 SMNVEV (reference sequence). The DNA for the CDR3 is TGTGCCAGCAGTTCGACAGGGTTGATCAATCAGCCCCAGCATTTT. It encodes CASSSTGLINQPQHF.

This clonotype occurred a few times. The genes are TRBV19 and TRBJ2-1; 9 positions agree with TRBD2. This CDR3 is built from 15 residues. CDR1 is LNHDA and CDR2 is SQIVND in the germline V gene (reference sequence). V shed 3 bases, J shed 5 bases, and the junction held 5 bases outside the gene matches. The CDR3 sequence: CASSIGASGNNEQFF. The CDR3 DNA is TGTGCCAGTAGTATTGGGGCTAGCGGGAACAATGAGCAGTTCTTC.

This clonotype was seen repeatedly, ten times or more. The chain carries TRBV5-1 and TRBJ2-5, with TRBD1 matching 10 bases. There are 15 residues in the CDR3. Germline V lookup: CDR1 SGHRS, CDR2 YFSETQ. With 3 bases clipped from V and 4 bases from J, the junction kept 6 bases outside the gene matches. The CDR3 sequence is CASSSGQGIGETQYF. CDR3 coding DNA: TGCGCCAGCAGCTCGGGACAGGGGATTGGAGAGACCCAGTACTTC.

There are many counts of this clonotype. This chain links TRBV12-3 or TRBV12-4 with TRBJ2-7; 13 bases fit TRBD2. With V trimmed by 6 bases and J by 0 bases, 14 bases remained unmatched. The CDR3 contains 19 residues. The CDR3 nucleotides are TGTGCCAGCAGCCCGGACCAGTGGACTAGCGGGAGATACTCCTACGAGCAGTACTTC. Its protein product is CASSPDQWTSGRYSYEQYF.

Only a few counts were recorded for this clonotype. The chain recombines TRBV7-9 with TRBJ1-2, with D possibly being TRBD1 (5 bases). Per germline, CDR1 SEHNR and CDR2 FQNEAQ (reference sequence). Trimming pared 5 bases from V and 4 bases from J, leaving 14 bases between. There are 14 residues in the CDR3. CDR3 sequence: CASSPSGHGYGYTF. CDR3 nucleotides: TGTGCCAGCAGCCCTTCGGGGCACGGCTATGGCTACACCTTC.

This clonotype was counted many times. The V gene is TRBV28, the J gene TRBJ2-1; 8 bases fit TRBD2. The CDR3 runs 17 residues. From germline, CDR1 is MDHEN and CDR2 SYDVKM. The ends lost 6 bases at V and 4 bases at J; junction bases unmatched: 14. The CDR3 region is CASSPGGESGTYNEQFF. CDR3 coding DNA: TGTGCCAGCAGCCCCGGGGGGGAGAGCGGGACGTACAATGAGCAGTTCTTC.

This clonotype was picked up a small number of times. The chain has TRBV19 and TRBJ1-4; no clear D. With 7 bases removed from V and 8 bases from J, the gap between germline ends came to 26 bases. CDR3 length: 17 amino acids. In germline, CDR1 is LNHDA, CDR2 SQIVND (reference sequence). The CDR3 here is CASTPTLSRAFGEKLFF. The CDR3 DNA follows: TGTGCCAGTACCCCAACGCTCTCTAGGGCGTTTGGGGAAAAACTGTTTTTT.

The sample holds many counts of this clonotype. The CDR3 sequence is CASSPGTSGRASTDTQYF. In nucleotides, the CDR3 is TGTGCCAGCAGCCCTGGGACTAGCGGGAGGGCAAGCACAGATACGCAGTATTTT. V usage is TRBV7-2 and J usage is TRBJ2-3; 16 bases agree with TRBD2. Germline loops: CDR1 SGHTA, CDR2 FQGNSA. The CDR3 runs 18 residues. V shed 5 bases and J 0 bases; nucleotides not matched to a gene: 5.

This clonotype came up many times. This sequence joins TRBV6-2 or TRBV6-3 and TRBJ2-7, with 15 bases lining up with TRBD2. Germline CDR1 and CDR2: MNHEY and SVGEGT. The CDR3 sequence is 17 residues long. With V trimmed by 2 bases and J by 4 bases, 6 bases remained unmatched. The CDR3 nucleotides read TGTGCCAGCAGTTACCCGGGACTAGCGGGAGGAAGGTACGAGCAGTACTTC. This gives the protein CASSYPGLAGGRYEQYF.

This clonotype has a count of ten or more. The J gene is TRBJ2-7, the V gene TRBV24-1, with 9 bases aligning to TRBD1. The junction had 6 bases not matched to a gene; V was cut back by 2 bases and J by 5 bases. The CDR3 has 15 amino acids. In germline, CDR1 is KGHDR, CDR2 SFDVKD. CDR3 bases: TGTGCCACCAGTGATTCAGGGACAGGGTCTGACGAGCAGTACTTC. It encodes CATSDSGTGSDEQYF.

This clonotype was seen many times. The V and J genes are TRBV2 and TRBJ1-5, with D possibly being TRBD1 (6 bases). This CDR3 spans 13 amino acids. The germline gives CDR1 SNHLY, CDR2 FYNNEI. V dropped 11 bases and J dropped 6 bases, with 17 bases sitting between them. The CDR3 sequence: CASAWGGGQPQHF. CDR3 DNA: TGTGCCTCAGCGTGGGGGGGCGGTCAGCCCCAGCATTTT.

Ten or more counts support this clonotype. J is TRBJ2-1 and V is TRBV7-2, with 7 nucleotides matching TRBD1. The CDR3 contains 14 residues. J was trimmed by 2 bases and V by 5 bases; bases with no gene match: 3. CDR1 and CDR2 from the germline V gene are SGHTA and FQGNSA. In DNA form, the CDR3 reads TGTGCCAGCAGCAAAGGACAGGCCTACAATGAGCAGTTCTTC. Translation: CASSKGQAYNEQFF.

Many counts were recorded for this clonotype. The rearrangement uses TRBV10-3 and TRBJ2-5, with TRBD1 identical over 10 bases. This CDR3 has 13 residues. The germline CDR1 and CDR2 sequences are ENHRY and SYGVKD. V gave up 4 bases and J gave up 6 bases; unmatched junction bases: 2. CDR3 in DNA: TGTGCCATCAGTGGACAGGGGGCAAAGACCCAGTACTTC. Translation: CAISGQGAKTQYF.

CDR3 loop: CASSQDYVSSYNEQYF. The DNA of the CDR3 is TGCGCCAGCAGCCAAGATTACGTATCCTCCTACAATGAGCAGTACTTC. This rearrangement joins TRBV4-1 to TRBJ2-1, with D hard to call. The end of the DNA fits TRBJ2-7 better, so the J call may be wrong. The CDR3 has 16 residues. CDR1 and CDR2 from the germline V gene are MGHRA and YSYEKL.

The chain combines TRBV15 with TRBJ1-5; D is ambiguous. Trimming removed 1 base at V and 3 bases at J, with 22 bases between. The CDR3 has 19 amino acids. Looked up from germline, CDR1 is LNHNV and CDR2 is YYDKDF (reference sequence). The CDR3 spells CATSRGRSTISYNNQPQHF. In DNA form, the CDR3 reads TGTGCCACCAGCAGAGGTAGATCCACTATCTCTTATAACAATCAGCCCCAGCATTTT.

This clonotype was observed at least ten times. The chain has TRBV6-5 and TRBJ2-2; TRBD1 agrees at 10 bases. The length of the CDR3 is 17 residues. CDR1 and CDR2 from the germline V gene are MNHEY and SVGAGI. V shed 0 bases and J 3 bases; nucleotides not matched to a gene: 4. The DNA for the CDR3 is TGTGCCAGCAGTTACTCGTACGGGACAGGGGACACCGGGGAGCTGTTTTTT. Its translation is CASSYSYGTGDTGELFF.

The V and J genes are TRBV9 and TRBJ1-3, with 9 bases identical to TRBD1. CDR1 and CDR2 (germline): SGDLS, YYNGEE. This CDR3 has 13 amino acids. The V segment lost 3 bases and the J segment 15 bases; nucleotides outside the gene matches: 10. The CDR3 sequence: CASSAAGQGLPYF. The CDR3 DNA reads TGTGCCAGCAGCGCCGCGGGACAGGGTCTCCCATATTTT.

This clonotype was seen repeatedly, ten times or more. The genes are TRBV30 and TRBJ2-7; a weak D match, TRBD2 (6 bases). Germline CDR1 and CDR2: GTSNPN and SVGIG (reference sequence). This CDR3 spans 12 amino acids. Trimming removed 0 bases from V and 4 bases from J, with 7 bases in between. The chain's CDR3 is CAWSVGTYEQYF. The DNA for the CDR3 is TGTGCCTGGAGTGTAGGGACTTACGAGCAGTACTTC.

This chain connects TRBV28 to TRBJ2-1; 9 bases fit TRBD2. Germline V gene lookup returns CDR1 MDHEN and CDR2 SYDVKM. V shed 4 bases, J shed 6 bases, and the junction held 7 bases outside the gene matches. The CDR3 loop spans 15 amino acids. The CDR3 loop is CASSSRTSATNEQFF. The CDR3 DNA follows: TGTGCCAGCAGTTCGAGGACTAGCGCGACCAATGAGCAGTTCTTC.

This clonotype was observed many times. This chain links TRBV11-3 with TRBJ1-2, with D unresolved. The CDR3 is 14 amino acids. V was pared by 2 bases and J by 0 bases, with 7 bases between. Germline V lookup: CDR1 SGHNT, CDR2 YENEEA. The chain's CDR3 is CASSLMGANYGYTF. DNA of the CDR3: TGTGCCAGCAGCTTAATGGGAGCTAACTATGGCTACACCTTC.

This clonotype was found many times. The chain links TRBV7-2 to TRBJ2-7; D gene unclear. The CDR3 has 12 residues. V lost 4 bases to trimming and J lost 7 bases, with 11 bases between them. In germline, CDR1 is SGHTA, CDR2 FQGNSA. The CDR3 region is CASSSLLREQYF. The DNA of the CDR3 is TGTGCCAGCAGCTCCCTATTACGAGAGCAGTACTTC.

The J gene is TRBJ1-5, the V gene TRBV12-3 or TRBV12-4; D might be TRBD1 (5 bases). V was pared by 8 bases and J by 6 bases, with 11 bases between. CDR3 length equals 12 residues. The CDR3 nucleotides read TGTGCCAGCGGCCAGGGTGTTCAGCCCCAGCATTTT. It codes for CASGQGVQPQHF.

The chain is built from TRBV5-6 and TRBJ1-2; D is possibly TRBD1 (6 bases). V lost 4 bases, J lost 6 bases, and 16 bases lay in between. The germline V gene encodes CDR1 SGHDT and CDR2 YYEEEE. CDR3 length: 14 residues. The CDR3 region has the DNA TGTGCCAGCAGCCGCGGGTGGGGGCGAAATGGCTACACCTTC. Translation gives CASSRGWGRNGYTF. The variable domain in full, with the rest retrieved from reference TRBV5-6 and TRBJ1-2, is DAGVTQSPTHLIKTRGQQVTLRCSPKSGHDTVSWYQQALGQGPQFIFQYYEEEERQRGNFPDRFSGHQFPNYSSELNVNALLLGDSALYLCASSRGWGRNGYTFGSGTRLTVV.